The rows below give T cell receptor beta chains drawn from one sample of a study of tumor-infiltrating lymphocytes in oesophageal squamous cell carcinoma. MiXCR, run by TCRdb on the PCR reads, gives a single entry per CDR3 protein. Of approximately 21,000 distinct CDR3 sequences listed, around two fifths are singletons. Sequenced material: esophageal tumor tissue. The receptors here all came from a male donor with esophageal squamous cell carcinoma. Each CDR3 is given with its conserved first and last residue. The D gene is left open where the match is weak. Part of the rows lack a size; the others show once, few, many or a class for expanded clones.

clone_size cdr3_length j_call v_call d_call cdr3_aa cdr3_nt
once 15 TRBJ2-1 TRBV5-4 NA CASSDPGTSTYEQFF TGTGCCAGCAGCGACCCCGGGACGTCTACCTACGAGCAGTTCTTC
NA 13 TRBJ2-7 TRBV7-8 NA CASSLGGPYEQYF TGTGCCAGCAGCTTGGGGGGACCTTACGAGCAGTACTTC
few 17 TRBJ2-1 TRBV11-3 TRBD1 CASSLDTQGRIYNEQFF TGTGCCAGCAGCTTAGACACACAGGGGCGGATTTACAATGAGCAGTTCTTC
many 14 TRBJ1-2 TRBV11-2 TRBD1 CASRSLDRADGYTF TGTGCCAGCAGATCTTTGGACAGGGCAGATGGCTACACCTTC
NA 16 TRBJ2-1 TRBV7-2 TRBD2 CASSPELAGVYNEQFF TGTGCCAGCAGCCCCGAACTAGCGGGAGTTTACAATGAGCAGTTCTTC
NA 14 TRBJ1-2 TRBV24-1 TRBD1 CATSDWDRVYGYTF TGTGCCACCAGTGATTGGGACAGGGTCTATGGCTACACCTTC
NA 15 TRBJ2-4 TRBV7-4 NA CASSSGMGAGNIQYF TGTGCCAGCAGCTCAGGAATGGGGGCTGGAAACATTCAGTACTTC
many 15 TRBJ2-7 TRBV11-2 TRBD1 CASSFYEGARYEQYF TGTGCCAGCAGCTTTTACGAGGGGGCTCGATACGAGCAGTACTTC
few 15 TRBJ2-5 TRBV7-9 NA CASSPPGGSQETQYF TGTGCCAGCAGCCCCCCAGGGGGGAGCCAAGAGACCCAGTACTTC
many 13 TRBJ2-3 TRBV6-1 NA CASSEGLADTQYF TGTGCCAGCAGTGAAGGACTAGCAGATACGCAGTATTTT
NA 13 TRBJ2-4 TRBV7-2 NA CASQERYNSPLHF TGTGCCAGCCAAGAACGGTATAATTCACCCCTCCACTTC
few 12 TRBJ2-2 TRBV6-1 NA CASRTGTGELFF TGTGCCAGCAGAACAGGGACCGGGGAGCTGTTTTTT
many 17 TRBJ1-5 TRBV5-5 TRBD1 CASNPSLGTGAGQPQHF TGTGCCAGCAACCCTTCCTTAGGGACAGGGGCGGGGCAGCCCCAGCATTTT
many 15 TRBJ2-6 TRBV12-3/TRBV12-4 NA CASSLRGGGANVLTF TGTGCCAGCAGTTTAAGGGGAGGTGGGGCCAACGTCCTGACTTTC
many 17 TRBJ2-2 TRBV5-5 TRBD2 CASSLRLAGGLVGELFF TGTGCCAGCAGCTTGCGGCTAGCGGGAGGGCTGGTCGGGGAGCTGTTTTTT
NA 16 TRBJ2-1 TRBV5-1 TRBD1 CASSPQGDSLSYEQFF TGCGCCAGCAGCCCCCAAGGGGACAGTCTCTCCTACGAGCAGTTCTTC
many 16 TRBJ2-5 TRBV27 NA CASSLQGNVPGETQYF TGTGCCAGCAGTTTACAGGGGAACGTCCCAGGGGAGACCCAGTACTTC
many 15 TRBJ2-7 TRBV6-1 TRBD2 CASNRGLAGVVEQYF TGTGCCAGCAATAGGGGACTAGCGGGAGTTGTCGAGCAGTACTTC
NA 17 TRBJ2-3 TRBV6-6 TRBD1 CASSSDRGAIGTDTQYF TGTGCCAGCAGTTCGGACAGGGGGGCAATTGGCACAGATACGCAGTATTTT
NA 14 TRBJ2-5 TRBV7-4 NA CASSYRDYQETQYF TGTGCCAGCAGTTACCGGGACTACCAAGAGACCCAGTACTTC
NA 13 TRBJ2-6 TRBV5-1 TRBD1 CASSLTQDRGKYF TGCGCCAGCAGCTTGACTCAGGACAGGGGGAAGTACTTC
many 11 TRBJ2-1 TRBV5-5 NA CASSLVRDEFF TGTGCCAGCAGCTTGGTCAGGGATGAGTTCTTC
medium-sized 14 TRBJ1-4 TRBV7-2 NA CASSLGASGEKLFF TGTGCCAGCAGCTTAGGGGCGTCTGGTGAAAAACTGTTTTTT
NA 14 TRBJ2-1 TRBV28 NA CASGQGVFSYEQFF TGTGCCAGCGGACAAGGGGTTTTCAGCTACGAGCAGTTCTTC
many 14 TRBJ2-1 TRBV5-1 NA CASSLSRVRNEQFF TGCGCCAGCAGCTTGTCCCGGGTTCGGAATGAGCAGTTCTTC
many 14 TRBJ2-1 TRBV28 TRBD2 CASTLSGGDNEQFF TGTGCCAGCACCCTCAGCGGGGGGGACAATGAGCAGTTCTTC
NA 14 TRBJ2-7 TRBV20-1 NA CSARDGAGSPEQYF TGCAGTGCTAGAGATGGGGCAGGATCTCCCGAGCAGTACTTC
many 14 TRBJ2-1 TRBV24-1 TRBD2 CATGGLSGDNEQFF TGTGCCACCGGCGGGCTGAGCGGGGACAATGAGCAGTTCTTC
NA 15 TRBJ2-1 TRBV7-6 NA CASILKGGSYNEQFF TGTGCCAGCATCCTGAAGGGGGGGTCCTACAATGAGCAGTTCTTC
many 16 TRBJ2-2 TRBV11-2 TRBD2 CASSVIAGDYTGELFF TGTGCCAGCAGCGTGATAGCGGGGGATTACACCGGGGAGCTGTTTTTT
NA 13 TRBJ2-1 TRBV7-6 NA CASSPTSYDEQFF TGTGCCAGCAGTCCCACTAGCTACGATGAGCAGTTCTTC
many 14 TRBJ1-1 TRBV7-8 NA CASSLHGSVNEAFF TGTGCCAGCAGCTTACATGGGTCGGTGAATGAAGCTTTCTTT
NA 12 TRBJ2-7 TRBV7-6 NA CASSSMIGEQYF TGTGCCAGCAGCTCCATGATCGGCGAGCAGTACTTC
large 13 TRBJ2-3 TRBV7-7 NA CASSFTNTDTQYF TGTGCTAGCAGCTTTACTAACACAGATACGCAGTATTTT
NA 14 TRBJ2-3 TRBV7-2 NA CASSLFFTPDTQYF TGTGCCAGCAGCTTATTTTTCACGCCAGATACGCAGTATTTT
many 16 TRBJ2-5 TRBV11-1 TRBD1 CASSRTGTGDYGTQYF TGTGCCAGCAGCAGAACCGGGACAGGGGATTATGGGACCCAGTACTTC
NA 14 TRBJ2-5 TRBV10-1 TRBD2 CASSGAGVSETQYF TGCGCCAGCAGTGGAGCGGGAGTGAGTGAGACCCAGTACTTC
many 13 TRBJ1-1 TRBV12-3/TRBV12-4 NA CASRVGTNTEAFF TGTGCCAGCAGGGTAGGTACAAACACTGAAGCTTTCTTT
NA 14 TRBJ1-1 TRBV7-8 NA CASSRRSGHTEAFF TGTGCCAGCAGTCGCCGATCCGGACACACTGAAGCTTTCTTT
NA 14 TRBJ2-1 TRBV7-3 NA CASSGGATYNEQFF TGTGCCAGCAGCGGGGGGGCCACGTACAATGAGCAGTTCTTC
many 17 TRBJ2-5 TRBV7-2 TRBD2 CASSLGTSGRVGETQYF TGTGCCAGCAGCTTAGGGACTAGCGGGAGGGTGGGAGAGACCCAGTACTTC
many 16 TRBJ2-7 TRBV27 TRBD1 CASSSLSTGVTYEQYF TGTGCCAGCAGTTCCTTATCGACAGGGGTCACCTACGAGCAGTACTTC
many 13 TRBJ2-7 TRBV12-3/TRBV12-4 TRBD2 CASSHGRAYEQYF TGTGCCAGCAGTCACGGGAGGGCCTACGAGCAGTACTTC
NA 14 TRBJ1-1 TRBV6-1 NA CASSEEGMNTEAFF TGTGCCAGCAGTGAAGAGGGTATGAACACTGAAGCTTTCTTT
many 14 TRBJ1-2 TRBV6-2/TRBV6-3 NA CASRAVTSTYGYTF TGTGCCAGCAGAGCGGTCACGAGCACCTATGGCTACACCTTC
NA 16 TRBJ2-7 TRBV7-8 TRBD1 CASSLEALDRGYEQYF TGTGCCAGCAGCTTAGAAGCCTTGGACAGGGGTTACGAGCAGTACTTC
many 15 TRBJ2-3 TRBV19 TRBD2 CASSTTSASTDTQYF TGTGCCAGTAGTACTACTAGCGCTAGCACAGATACGCAGTATTTT
NA 14 TRBJ1-4 TRBV7-3 NA CASSTGFANEKLFF TGTGCCAGTTCTACAGGGTTTGCTAATGAAAAACTGTTTTTT
many 14 TRBJ2-7 TRBV6-6 NA CASSYSSGGAEQYF TGTGCCAGCAGTTACTCGAGCGGAGGTGCCGAGCAGTACTTC
many 15 TRBJ2-7 TRBV6-6 NA CASSYSMGAPYEQYF TGTGCCAGCAGTTACTCGATGGGGGCCCCCTACGAGCAGTACTTC
many 16 TRBJ1-3 TRBV28 NA CASSPLGGPSGNTIYF TGTGCCAGCAGTCCATTGGGGGGGCCGTCTGGAAACACCATATATTTT
NA 14 TRBJ2-1 TRBV18 NA CASSPGVRTDEQFF TGTGCCAGCTCACCGGGCGTACGTACGGATGAGCAGTTCTTC
NA 13 TRBJ1-1 TRBV7-6 NA CASSLVKATEAFF TGTGCCAGCAGCTTAGTAAAGGCCACTGAAGCTTTCTTT
many 15 TRBJ2-7 TRBV6-1 TRBD2 CASRAGTSRTYEQYF TGTGCCAGCAGAGCCGGGACTAGCCGTACCTACGAGCAGTACTTC
NA 15 TRBJ2-5 TRBV7-9 NA CASSFGIPGRETQYF TGTGCCAGCAGCTTCGGGATTCCGGGACGAGAGACCCAGTACTTC
NA 13 TRBJ2-7 TRBV11-2 NA CASSQEVKYEQYF TGTGCCAGCAGCCAAGAGGTCAAATACGAGCAGTACTTC
few 12 TRBJ2-7 TRBV6-1 NA CASKGRVVEQYF TGTGCCAGCAAGGGCAGGGTGGTCGAGCAGTACTTC